One T cell receptor beta chain is described in this entry. As yet, its antigen is unknown. Enrolled patients, whose metastatic non-small-cell lung cancer was chemo-refractory, received focal radiation plus CTLA-4 blockade with ipilimumab. This specimen belongs to a study of radiotherapy plus CTLA-4 blockade in lung cancer. Study summary: The study recorded objective responses in around 18% of patients and disease control in 31%. General study results and limits: Reported findings show early blood T cell clone dynamics, with interferon-beta, best predicted response. Researchers report tumor-derived TCR clones expanding in blood after radiotherapy plus ipilimumab.

Germline loops: CDR1 SGHDT, CDR2 YYEEEE. This CDR3 is built from 11 residues. This table comes from immunoSEQ multiplex PCR, and its TCRdb copy is limited to in-frame clones, with some not included. The sample consists of about 90,000 clones, around 86% of them appearing once. This TCR came from a human donor with non-small cell lung cancer that progressed on radiotherapy plus ipilimumab. The chain carries TRBV5-6 and TRBJ1-2; no firm D call. The sample was peripheral blood, taken from a patient treated with radiotherapy plus ipilimumab. The CDR3 sequence: CALRPQYGYTF. In DNA form, the CDR3 reads TGTGCTCTCCGACCCCAATATGGCTACACCTTC.